A selection of T cell receptor beta chains follows, all from one sample in a study of response to subunit inactivated influenza vaccine. TCRdb redid the calling of the RT-PCR reads with MiXCR, one entry per CDR3 protein. The sample gives about 650,000 distinct CDR3 sequences, 15% to 18% of which show up once; approximately 10% is in the top ten. Material: PBMCs from blood, obtained approximately 13 days after vaccination. The receptors were gathered from a man between 50 and 59 years old who received an inactivated influenza vaccine. CDR3s include the opening cysteine and the closing phenylalanine or tryptophan. The order of the fields is J gene, V gene, CDR3 protein.

j_call: TRBJ2-5; v_call: TRBV20-1; cdr3_aa: CSARGRTSGGSTQETQYF
j_call: TRBJ2-7; v_call: TRBV6-2/TRBV6-3; cdr3_aa: CASSWASRPYEQYF
j_call: TRBJ1-2; v_call: TRBV28; cdr3_aa: CASSSVITGSRGYTF
j_call: TRBJ2-3; v_call: TRBV6-2/TRBV6-3; cdr3_aa: CASSAYRDTDTQYF
j_call: TRBJ2-2; v_call: TRBV4-1; cdr3_aa: CASSQAEKYGGTGELFF
j_call: TRBJ1-5; v_call: TRBV28; cdr3_aa: CASSPTQGASNQPQHF
j_call: TRBJ2-3; v_call: TRBV11-2; cdr3_aa: CASRQGGEAGRDTQYF
j_call: TRBJ2-7; v_call: TRBV13; cdr3_aa: CASSQQGYEQYF
j_call: TRBJ2-2; v_call: TRBV12-3/TRBV12-4; cdr3_aa: CASSDSPSVNTGELFF
j_call: TRBJ2-1; v_call: TRBV6-5; cdr3_aa: CASTPDHYRQFF
j_call: TRBJ1-1; v_call: TRBV14; cdr3_aa: CASSRTRNTEAFF
j_call: TRBJ2-1; v_call: TRBV7-9; cdr3_aa: CASSHPSGRGNEQFF
j_call: TRBJ2-7; v_call: TRBV9; cdr3_aa: CASSVGQGRNEQYF
j_call: TRBJ2-5; v_call: TRBV5-1; cdr3_aa: CASSPVGTVGQETQYF
j_call: TRBJ2-2; v_call: TRBV28; cdr3_aa: CASTLPPGGTGELFF
j_call: TRBJ2-2; v_call: TRBV7-6; cdr3_aa: CASSLGHSYTGELFF
j_call: TRBJ2-2; v_call: TRBV7-2; cdr3_aa: CASSLKQTGELFF
j_call: TRBJ2-2; v_call: TRBV5-5; cdr3_aa: CASSLVDSVTGELFF
j_call: TRBJ2-3; v_call: TRBV2; cdr3_aa: CASSERGLDTQYF